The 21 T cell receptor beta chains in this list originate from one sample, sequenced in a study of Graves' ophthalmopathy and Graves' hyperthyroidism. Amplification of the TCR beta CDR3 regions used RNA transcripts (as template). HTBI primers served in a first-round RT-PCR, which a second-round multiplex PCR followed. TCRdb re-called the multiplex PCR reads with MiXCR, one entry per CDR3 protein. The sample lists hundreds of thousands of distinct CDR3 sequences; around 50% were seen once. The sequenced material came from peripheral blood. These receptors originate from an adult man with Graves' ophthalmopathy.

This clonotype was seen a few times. CDR3 sequence reads: CASSLDAGLGNQPQHF. The CDR3 DNA reads as TGTGCCAGCAGCTTAGATGCAGGGCTCGGCAATCAGCCCCAGCATTTT. The chain carries TRBV7-8 and TRBJ1-5, with D possibly TRBD1 on 5 matching bases. Trimming took 1 base from V and 2 from J, leaving 12 bases between them. Germline loops: CDR1 SGHVS, CDR2 FQNEAQ. The CDR3 is 16 residues long.

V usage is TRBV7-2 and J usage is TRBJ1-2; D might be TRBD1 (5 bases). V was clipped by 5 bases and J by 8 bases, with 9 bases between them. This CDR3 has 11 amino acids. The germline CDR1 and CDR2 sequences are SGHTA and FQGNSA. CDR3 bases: TGTGCCAGCAGCGGGGGGACCGGCTACACCTTC. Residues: CASSGGTGYTF. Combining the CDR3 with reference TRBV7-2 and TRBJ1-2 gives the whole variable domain GAGVSQSPSNKVTEKGKDVELRCDPISGHTALYWYRQSLGQGLEFLIYFQGNSAPDKSGLPSDRFSAERTGGSVSTLTIQRTQQEDSAVYLCASSGGTGYTFGSGTRLTVV.

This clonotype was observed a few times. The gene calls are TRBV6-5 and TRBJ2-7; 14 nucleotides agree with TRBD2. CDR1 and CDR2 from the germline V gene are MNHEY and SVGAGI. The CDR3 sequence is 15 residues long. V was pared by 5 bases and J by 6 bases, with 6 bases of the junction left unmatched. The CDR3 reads CASSTAGLAGVEQYF. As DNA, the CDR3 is TGTGCCAGCAGTACGGCGGGACTAGCGGGAGTCGAGCAGTACTTC.

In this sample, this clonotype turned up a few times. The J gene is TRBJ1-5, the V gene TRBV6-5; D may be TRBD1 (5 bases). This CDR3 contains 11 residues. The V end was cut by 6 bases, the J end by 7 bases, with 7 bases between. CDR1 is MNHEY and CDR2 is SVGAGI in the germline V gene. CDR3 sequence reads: CASREGQPQHF. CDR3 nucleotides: TGTGCCAGCAGGGAGGGGCAGCCCCAGCATTTT.

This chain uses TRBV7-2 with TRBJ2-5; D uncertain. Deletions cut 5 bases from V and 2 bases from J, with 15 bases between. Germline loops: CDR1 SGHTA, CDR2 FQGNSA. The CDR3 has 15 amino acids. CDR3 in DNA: TGTGCCAGCAGCCCGCATCTTGGAAGACAAGAGACCCAGTACTTC. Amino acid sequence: CASSPHLGRQETQYF.

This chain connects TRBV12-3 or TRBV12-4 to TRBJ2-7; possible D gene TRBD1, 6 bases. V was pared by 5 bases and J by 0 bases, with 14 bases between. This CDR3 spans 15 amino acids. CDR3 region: CASSPDRLSSYEQYF. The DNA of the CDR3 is TGTGCCAGCAGTCCCGACAGGTTAAGCTCCTACGAGCAGTACTTC.

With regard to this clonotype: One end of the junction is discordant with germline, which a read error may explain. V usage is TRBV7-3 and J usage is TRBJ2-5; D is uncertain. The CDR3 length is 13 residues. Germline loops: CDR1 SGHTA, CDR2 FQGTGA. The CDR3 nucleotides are TGTGCTAGCAGCTTTAGCCGGTCAGAGACCCAGTACTTC. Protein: CASSFSRSETQYF.

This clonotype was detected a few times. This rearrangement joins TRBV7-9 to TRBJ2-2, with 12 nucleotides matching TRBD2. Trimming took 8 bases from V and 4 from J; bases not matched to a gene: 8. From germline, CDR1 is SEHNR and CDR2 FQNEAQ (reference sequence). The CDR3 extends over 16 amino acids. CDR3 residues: CASDPGLAGPTGELFF. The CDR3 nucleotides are TGTGCCAGCGATCCAGGACTAGCGGGGCCCACCGGGGAGCTGTTTTTT.

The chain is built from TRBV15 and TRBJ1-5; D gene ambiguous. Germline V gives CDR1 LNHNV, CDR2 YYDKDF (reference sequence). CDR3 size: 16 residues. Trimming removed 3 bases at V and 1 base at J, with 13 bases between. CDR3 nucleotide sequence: TGTGCCACCAGCAGGGGAGGAGGGCCCAGCAATCAGCCCCAGCATTTT. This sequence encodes CATSRGGGPSNQPQHF.

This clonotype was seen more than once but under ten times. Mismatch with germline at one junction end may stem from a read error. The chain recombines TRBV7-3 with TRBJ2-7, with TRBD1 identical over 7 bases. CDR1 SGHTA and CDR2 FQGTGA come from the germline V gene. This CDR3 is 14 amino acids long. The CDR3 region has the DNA TGTGCCAGCAGCGCCCGACAGGGATCCTCCGAGCAGTACTTC. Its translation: CASSARQGSSEQYF.

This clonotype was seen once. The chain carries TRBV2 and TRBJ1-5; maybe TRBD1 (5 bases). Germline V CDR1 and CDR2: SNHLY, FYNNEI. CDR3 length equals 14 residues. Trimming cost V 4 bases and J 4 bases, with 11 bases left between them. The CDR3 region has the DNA TGTGCCAGCAGTGCCGGGACGGAGAATCAGCCCCAGCATTTT. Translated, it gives CASSAGTENQPQHF.

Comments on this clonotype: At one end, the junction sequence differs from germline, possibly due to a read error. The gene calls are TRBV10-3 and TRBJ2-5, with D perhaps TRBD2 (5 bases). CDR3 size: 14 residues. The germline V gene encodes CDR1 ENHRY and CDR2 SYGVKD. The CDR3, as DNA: TGTGCCAGCAGTTACTCGAGGGTTGTAGAGACCCAGTACTTC. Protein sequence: CASSYSRVVETQYF.

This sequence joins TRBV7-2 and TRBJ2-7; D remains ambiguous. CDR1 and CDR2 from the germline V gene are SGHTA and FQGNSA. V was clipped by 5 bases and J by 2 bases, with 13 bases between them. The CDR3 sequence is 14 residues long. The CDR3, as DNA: TGTGCCAGCAGCCAGAACCGACAAGCCTACGAGCAGTACTTC. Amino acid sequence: CASSQNRQAYEQYF.

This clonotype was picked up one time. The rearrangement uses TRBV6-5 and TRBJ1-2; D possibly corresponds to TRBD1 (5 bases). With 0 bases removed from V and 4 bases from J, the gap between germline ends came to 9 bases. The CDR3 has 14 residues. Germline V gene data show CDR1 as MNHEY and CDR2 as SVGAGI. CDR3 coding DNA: TGTGCCAGCAGTTACTCGGAGGGGCTCTATGGCTACACCTTC. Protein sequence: CASSYSEGLYGYTF.

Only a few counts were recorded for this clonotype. The CDR3, as DNA: TGTGCCAGCAGATTGGACAGGGGGCTTGACTATGGCTACACCTTC. Translated: CASRLDRGLDYGYTF. J is TRBJ1-2 and V is TRBV2, with 11 bases lining up with TRBD1. This CDR3 is built from 15 residues. From germline, CDR1 is SNHLY and CDR2 FYNNEI. The V gene end was trimmed by 6 bases and the J gene end by 3 bases; junction bases not matched to a gene: 6.

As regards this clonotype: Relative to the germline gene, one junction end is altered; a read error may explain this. The CDR3 DNA is TGCGCCAGCAGTAGGACAGGGCCAGGGGAGCGGTACTTC. It specifies CASSRTGPGERYF. The rearrangement uses TRBV10-2 and TRBJ2-7, with 8 bases aligning to TRBD1. The CDR3 is 13 residues long. Looked up from germline, CDR1 is WSHSY and CDR2 is SAAADI.

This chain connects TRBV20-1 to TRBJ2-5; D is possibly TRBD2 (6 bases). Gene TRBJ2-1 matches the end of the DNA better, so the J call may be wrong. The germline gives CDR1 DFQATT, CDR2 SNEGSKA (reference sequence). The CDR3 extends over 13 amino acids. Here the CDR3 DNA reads TGCAGTGCTAGCGGGAGTCAGTACAATGAGCAGTTCTTC. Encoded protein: CSASGSQYNEQFF.

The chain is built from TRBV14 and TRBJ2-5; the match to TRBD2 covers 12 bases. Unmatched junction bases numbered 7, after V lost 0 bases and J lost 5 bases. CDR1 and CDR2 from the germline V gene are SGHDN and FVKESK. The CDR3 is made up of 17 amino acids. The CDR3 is CASSQDRLAGEAETQYF. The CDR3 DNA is TGTGCCAGCAGCCAAGATAGACTAGCGGGAGAAGCCGAGACCCAGTACTTC.

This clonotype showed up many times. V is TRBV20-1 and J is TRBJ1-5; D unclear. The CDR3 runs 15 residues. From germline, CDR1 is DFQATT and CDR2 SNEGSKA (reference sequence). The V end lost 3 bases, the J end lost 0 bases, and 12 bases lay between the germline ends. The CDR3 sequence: CSARPQILSNQPQHF. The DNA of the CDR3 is TGCAGTGCTAGGCCACAGATACTTAGCAATCAGCCCCAGCATTTT.

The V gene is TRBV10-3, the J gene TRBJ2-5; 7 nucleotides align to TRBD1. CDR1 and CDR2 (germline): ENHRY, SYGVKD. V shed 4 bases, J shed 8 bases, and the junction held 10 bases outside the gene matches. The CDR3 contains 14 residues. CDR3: CAISVGTVLDTQYF. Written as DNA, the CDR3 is TGTGCCATCAGTGTAGGGACAGTGCTTGATACCCAGTACTTC.

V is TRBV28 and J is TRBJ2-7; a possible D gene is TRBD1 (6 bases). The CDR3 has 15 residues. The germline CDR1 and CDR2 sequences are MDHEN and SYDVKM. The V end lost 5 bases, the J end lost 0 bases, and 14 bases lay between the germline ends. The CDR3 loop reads CASSPYRTVSYEQYF. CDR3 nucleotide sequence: TGTGCCAGCAGTCCCTACCGGACAGTCTCCTACGAGCAGTACTTC.